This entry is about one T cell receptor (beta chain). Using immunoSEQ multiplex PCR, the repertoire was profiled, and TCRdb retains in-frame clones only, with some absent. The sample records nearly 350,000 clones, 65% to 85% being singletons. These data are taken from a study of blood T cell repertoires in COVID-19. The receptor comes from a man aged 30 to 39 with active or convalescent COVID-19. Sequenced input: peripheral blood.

CDR3 DNA sequence: TGTGCCTGGAGTGTACAGGGGGGAGAAAAACTGTTTTTT. Translation: CAWSVQGGEKLFF. V gene TRBV30 combines with J gene TRBJ1-4; 8 bases agree with TRBD1. The length of the CDR3 is 13 residues. Trimming at V came to 0 bases and at J to 8 bases, leaving 2 bases not matched to a gene. The germline CDR1 and CDR2 sequences are GTSNPN and SVGIG (reference sequence).